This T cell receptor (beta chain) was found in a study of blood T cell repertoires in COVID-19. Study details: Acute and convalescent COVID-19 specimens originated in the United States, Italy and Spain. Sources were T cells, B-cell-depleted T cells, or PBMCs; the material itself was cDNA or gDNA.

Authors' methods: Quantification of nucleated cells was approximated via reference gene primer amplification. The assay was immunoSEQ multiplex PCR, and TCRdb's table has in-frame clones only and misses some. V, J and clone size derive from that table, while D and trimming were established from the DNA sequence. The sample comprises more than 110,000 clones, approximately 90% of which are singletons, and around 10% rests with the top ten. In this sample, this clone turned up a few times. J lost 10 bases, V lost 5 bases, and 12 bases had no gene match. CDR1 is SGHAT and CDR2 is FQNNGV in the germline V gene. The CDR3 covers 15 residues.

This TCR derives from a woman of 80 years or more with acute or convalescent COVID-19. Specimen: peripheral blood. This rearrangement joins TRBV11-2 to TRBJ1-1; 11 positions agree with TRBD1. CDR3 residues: CASSPGTGGRRLAFF. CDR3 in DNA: TGTGCCAGCAGCCCGGGGACAGGGGGTAGGAGGTTAGCTTTCTTT.